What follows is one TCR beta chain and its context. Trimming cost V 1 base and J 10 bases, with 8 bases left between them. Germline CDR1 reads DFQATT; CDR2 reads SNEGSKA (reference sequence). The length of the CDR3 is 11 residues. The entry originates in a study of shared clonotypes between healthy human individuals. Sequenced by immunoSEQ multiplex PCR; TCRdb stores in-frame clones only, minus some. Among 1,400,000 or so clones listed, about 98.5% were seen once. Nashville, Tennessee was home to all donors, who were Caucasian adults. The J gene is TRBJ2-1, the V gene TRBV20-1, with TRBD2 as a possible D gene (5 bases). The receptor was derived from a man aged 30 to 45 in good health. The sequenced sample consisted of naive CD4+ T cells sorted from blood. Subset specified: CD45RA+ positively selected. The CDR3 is CSARGLAEQFF. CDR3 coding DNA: TGCAGTGCTAGAGGGCTAGCCGAGCAGTTCTTC.